This section outlines one T cell receptor beta chain sequence together with its context. Source study methods: Nucleated cell counts were estimated from reference gene primer amplification. Libraries were prepared by immunoSEQ multiplex PCR; TCRdb keeps only in-frame clonotypes and omits some of them. The V and J calls and clone size are taken from that table; D and trimming were inferred from the DNA. The table records under 150,000 clones, 88% of them present only once. The data were taken from a study of blood T cell repertoires in COVID-19. Study in general: T cells, B-cell-depleted T cells, or PBMCs provided the cDNA or gDNA that served as material.

The CDR3 is 15 residues long. With V trimmed by 2 bases and J by 4 bases, 5 bases remained unmatched. Germline lookup yields CDR1 MNHNS and CDR2 SASEGT. Participants came from fewer than 25 US areas, aged about 18 to 95 years. The sequenced sample consisted of PBMCs or T cells enriched from blood (not recorded which). The clonotype comes from a woman in her thirties with acute COVID-19. The V gene is TRBV6-1, the J gene TRBJ1-2; TRBD1 matches at 9 bases. CDR3 nucleotide sequence: TGTGCCAGCAGTGAACTCGGGACAGGGCCCTATGGCTACACCTTC. Protein product: CASSELGTGPYGYTF.